This passage covers 24 T cell receptor beta chains from one sample sequenced in a study of blood T cells in healthy people across ages. A J-beta primer mix and a sample-barcoded 5' primer were used in a second PCR of about 6 to 12 cycles. A single record per CDR3 protein comes from TCRdb applying MiXCR to the 5' RACE reads. The sample holds about 1.6 million distinct CDR3 sequences, approximately 32% seen once. The material sequenced was blood. All receptors come from a woman aged 30 to 39 in good health.

The chain carries TRBV20-1 and TRBJ2-3, with D hard to call. Per the germline V gene, CDR1 is DFQATT and CDR2 is SNEGSKA (reference sequence). V dropped 0 bases and J dropped 8 bases, with 21 bases sitting between them. CDR3 length: 16 amino acids. In DNA form, the CDR3 reads TGCAGTGCTAGAGATCCCCCCTCAATGAGTCCGGGTACGCAGTATTTT. Protein product: CSARDPPSMSPGTQYF.

This clonotype occurred a few times. The chain joins TRBV25-1 to TRBJ2-1; no firm D call. Germline V CDR1 and CDR2: MGHDK, SYGVNS. V was cut by 2 bases and J by 8 bases, with 10 bases left in between. The CDR3 runs to 13 residues. For the CDR3, the DNA is TGTGCCAGCAGTGAACATAGGAGAGATGAGCAGTTCTTC. It encodes CASSEHRRDEQFF.

This clonotype showed up just a few times. This chain uses TRBV2 with TRBJ1-2; a possible D gene is TRBD1 (5 bases). The V end was cut by 4 bases, the J end by 5 bases, with 20 bases between. Germline V gives CDR1 SNHLY, CDR2 FYNNEI. The CDR3 totals 16 residues. The CDR3: CASSAAPRGEVYGYTF. For the CDR3, the DNA is TGTGCCAGCAGTGCCGCGCCTCGAGGGGAGGTTTATGGCTACACCTTC.

This chain uses TRBV24-1 with TRBJ2-6, with D uncertain. V was pared by 3 bases and J by 0 bases, with 5 bases between. Germline V gene lookup returns CDR1 KGHDR and CDR2 SFDVKD. The CDR3 sequence is 15 residues long. CDR3 protein: CATSDESSGANVLTF. The CDR3, as DNA: TGTGCCACCAGTGATGAAAGCTCTGGGGCCAACGTCCTGACTTTC.

The rearrangement links TRBV11-2 to TRBJ1-2; D is ambiguous. This CDR3 is built from 14 residues. Trimming cost V 4 bases and J 0 bases, with 9 bases left between them. Per the germline V gene, CDR1 is SGHAT and CDR2 is FQNNGV. The CDR3 nucleotides read TGTGCCAGCAGCTCGAAGAGTACTAACTATGGCTACACCTTC. This sequence encodes CASSSKSTNYGYTF.

A few counts support this clonotype. The chain recombines TRBV20-1 with TRBJ2-5; 14 bases fit TRBD2. Germline V gene sequence: CDR1 DFQATT, CDR2 SNEGSKA (reference sequence). The V gene end was trimmed by 5 bases and the J gene end by 5 bases; junction bases not matched to a gene: 7. This CDR3 has 15 amino acids. The CDR3 is CSAAGLAGVYETQYF. The CDR3 region has the DNA TGCAGTGCTGCGGGACTAGCGGGGGTATATGAGACCCAGTACTTC.

In DNA form, the CDR3 reads TGTGCCAGCCCACAGGGGAGGCAGCAGCCCCAGCATTTT. It is translated as CASPQGRQQPQHF. The chain joins TRBV7-9 to TRBJ1-5, with 7 bases aligning to TRBD1. V shed 8 bases and J 7 bases; nucleotides not matched to a gene: 8. The CDR3 has 13 residues. Germline-derived CDR1 and CDR2 are SEHNR and FQNEAQ (reference sequence).

This chain links TRBV6-1 with TRBJ1-6; possibly TRBD1 for D (6 bases). Germline loops: CDR1 MNHNS, CDR2 SASEGT. V lost 3 bases and J lost 4, with 13 bases in between. This CDR3 is 16 amino acids long. The CDR3 sequence: CASSDTQGRYNSPLHF. CDR3 sequence (DNA): TGTGCCAGCAGTGATACACAGGGAAGGTATAATTCACCCCTCCACTTT.

Only a few counts were recorded for this clonotype. The chain has TRBV7-2 and TRBJ2-1; D may be TRBD2 (6 bases). There are 15 residues in the CDR3. V lost 3 bases and J 5 bases, leaving 14 bases between the germline ends. CDR1 is SGHTA, CDR2 FQGNSA, per germline. CDR3 DNA: TGTGCCAGCAGCTTGAATTTCCTAGCGAACAATGAGCAGTTCTTC. This gives the protein CASSLNFLANNEQFF.

This sequence joins TRBV12-3 or TRBV12-4 and TRBJ2-5; D is tentatively TRBD1 or TRBD2 (5 bases each). Trimming removed 1 base at V and 4 bases at J, with 13 bases between. The CDR3 totals 15 residues. The CDR3 DNA is TGTGCCAGCAGTTTAGGAGGGGCAGGAAGAGAGACCCAGTACTTC. This gives the protein CASSLGGAGRETQYF.

This chain links TRBV5-1 with TRBJ2-7; possible D gene TRBD1, 5 bases. CDR3 length equals 14 residues. Per germline, CDR1 SGHRS and CDR2 YFSETQ. V lost 4 bases and J lost 3, with 14 bases in between. The CDR3 DNA sequence: TGCGCCAGCAGCATTGGACAAGGGTACTACGAGCAGTACTTC. Translation gives CASSIGQGYYEQYF.

The rearrangement links TRBV13 to TRBJ2-5; D not resolved. The CDR3 runs 16 residues. V shed 5 bases and J shed 2 bases, with 18 bases lying between them. The V gene's germline CDR1 is PRHDT and CDR2 FYEKMQ (reference sequence). The chain's CDR3 is CASSPSRFGQQETQYF. CDR3 nucleotide sequence: TGTGCCAGCAGCCCTTCTAGATTTGGGCAACAAGAGACCCAGTACTTC.

This clonotype was detected a few times. The chain carries TRBV4-1 and TRBJ2-7, with unresolved D. The DNA end lines up better with TRBJ2-5; the J call may be wrong. Germline V CDR1 and CDR2: MGHRA, YSYEKL. This CDR3 has 13 amino acids. The CDR3 sequence is CASSQAPVETQYF. Written as DNA, the CDR3 is TGCGCCAGCAGCCAAGCCCCGGTGGAGACCCAGTACTTC.

This rearrangement joins TRBV18 to TRBJ2-1, with D maybe TRBD2 (5 bases). Germline CDR1 reads KGHSH; CDR2 reads LQKENI. V dropped 5 bases and J dropped 0 bases, with 11 bases sitting between them. CDR3 size: 15 residues. The CDR3 loop is CASSLLVNSYNEQFF. The CDR3 DNA reads TGTGCCAGCTCATTACTAGTTAACTCCTACAATGAGCAGTTCTTC.

This chain links TRBV20-1 with TRBJ1-2; the D is unclear. Between the trimmed V and J ends, which lost 1 base and 12 bases, there was a span of 12 bases. Germline assignment: CDR1 DFQATT and CDR2 SNEGSKA (reference sequence). The CDR3 is made up of 11 amino acids. The CDR3 bases are TGCAGTGCTAGAGGTAAAGGTTATGACACCTTC. Translation gives CSARGKGYDTF.

The rearrangement uses TRBV29-1 and TRBJ2-1, with TRBD2 matching 15 bases. Germline lookup yields CDR1 SQVTM and CDR2 ANQGSEA. This CDR3 region has 18 residues. The V gene end was trimmed by 3 bases and the J gene end by 0 bases; junction bases not matched to a gene: 6. The CDR3, as DNA: TGCAGCGTTGATCCCGGGACTAGCGGGAGGCTCTCCTACAATGAGCAGTTCTTC. Amino acids: CSVDPGTSGRLSYNEQFF.

This CDR3 is CASSYSRDSRTGELFF. The CDR3 DNA reads TGTGCCAGCAGTTACTCGAGAGACTCCCGAACCGGGGAGCTGTTTTTT. The rearrangement joins TRBV6-5 to TRBJ2-2; no clear D gene. The CDR3 runs to 16 residues. Germline-derived CDR1 and CDR2 are MNHEY and SVGAGI. The V and J ends lost 0 bases and 5 bases respectively, with 13 bases between them.

This clonotype was found a few times. The V call is TRBV27, the J call TRBJ2-5; 10 bases match TRBD2. The germline CDR1 and CDR2 sequences are MNHEY and SMNVEV (reference sequence). The CDR3 is 15 amino acids. With 5 bases clipped from V and 4 bases from J, the junction kept 7 bases outside the gene matches. DNA of the CDR3: TGTGCCAGCAGTCCCATAGCGGGAGGTGGAGAGACCCAGTACTTC. As protein: CASSPIAGGGETQYF.

This chain connects TRBV24-1 to TRBJ2-5, with a weak D call TRBD2 (7 bases). CDR3 length: 15 amino acids. Per the germline V gene, CDR1 is KGHDR and CDR2 is SFDVKD. The V and J ends lost 5 bases and 11 bases respectively, with 23 bases between them. The CDR3 sequence is CATSGGSGDYNEQYF. CDR3 sequence (DNA): TGTGCCACCAGTGGTGGGTCAGGGGACTACAATGAGCAGTACTTC.

As regards this clonotype: A much bigger clone sits one base away, suggesting this may be a read error. V gene TRBV4-1 combines with J gene TRBJ2-5, with D unclear. The CDR3 has 14 residues. The germline V gene has CDR1 MGHRA and CDR2 YSYEKL. Written as DNA, the CDR3 is TGCGCCAGCAACCAAGATCAAGCTCGCGAGACCCAGTACTTC. Translation gives CASNQDQARETQYF.

CDR3 DNA sequence: TGTGCCAGTGAAGGCGCTAGCGGGGACTTCAATGAGCAGTTCTTC. It specifies CASEGASGDFNEQFF. The chain joins TRBV2 to TRBJ2-1; 9 nucleotides align to TRBD2. The CDR3 spans 15 residues. J gave up 6 bases and V 9 bases, and 12 bases lay outside the gene matches. Germline V CDR1 and CDR2: SNHLY, FYNNEI.

The genes are TRBV20-1 and TRBJ1-5; TRBD1 might be the D (5 bases). The CDR3 spans 15 residues. The V and J ends lost 6 bases and 0 bases respectively, with 15 bases between them. CDR1 is DFQATT and CDR2 is SNEGSKA in the germline V gene (reference sequence). The CDR3 region is CSANLGTYSNQPQHF. Here the CDR3 DNA reads TGCAGTGCCAATTTGGGGACGTATAGCAATCAGCCCCAGCATTTT.

This clonotype was observed a few times. The chain has TRBV5-1 and TRBJ2-1; TRBD1 agrees at 12 bases. Germline values: CDR1 SGHRS, CDR2 YFSETQ. V lost 7 bases and J lost 4; bases outside the gene matches: 15. The CDR3 has 18 amino acids. As DNA, the CDR3 is TGCGCCAGCGGCCCGGGACAGGGGGCAAAAACGCAATACAATGAGCAGTTCTTC. This encodes CASGPGQGAKTQYNEQFF.

This rearrangement joins TRBV12-3 or TRBV12-4 to TRBJ2-7; TRBD1 agrees at 7 bases. V lost 5 bases to trimming and J lost 2 bases; unmatched junction nucleotides: 6. This CDR3 has 14 amino acids. CDR3 loop: CASSQWDRAYEQYF. The CDR3, as DNA: TGTGCCAGCAGTCAGTGGGACAGAGCCTACGAGCAGTACTTC.